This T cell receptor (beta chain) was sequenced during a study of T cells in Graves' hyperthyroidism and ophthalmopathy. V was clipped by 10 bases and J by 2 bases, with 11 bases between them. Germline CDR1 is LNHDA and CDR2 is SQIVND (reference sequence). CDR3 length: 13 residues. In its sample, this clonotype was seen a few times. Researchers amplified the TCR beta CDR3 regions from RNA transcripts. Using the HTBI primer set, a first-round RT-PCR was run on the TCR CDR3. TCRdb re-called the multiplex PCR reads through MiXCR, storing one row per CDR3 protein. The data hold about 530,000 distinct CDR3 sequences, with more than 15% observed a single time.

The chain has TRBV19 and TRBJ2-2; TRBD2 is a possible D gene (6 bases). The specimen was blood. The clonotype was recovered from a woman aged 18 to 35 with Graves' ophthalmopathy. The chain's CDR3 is CATRDGNTGELFF. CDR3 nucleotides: TGTGCCACGCGGGACGGTAACACCGGGGAGCTGTTTTTT.